A single sample is the source of the 27 T cell receptor beta chains below, sequenced in a study of neurological immune-mediated disorders. TCRdb re-analysed the 5' RACE reads in MiXCR, keeping a single row per CDR3 protein. The data hold fewer than 80,000 distinct CDR3 sequences, with 5.2% observed a single time. Sequencing was done on a sample of PBMCs. The receptor source for this set is a woman aged 25 to 39 with multiple sclerosis.

This clonotype was detected a few times. The chain couples TRBV20-1 to TRBJ2-3; tentatively, D is TRBD2 (7 bases). V lost 2 bases, J lost 6 bases, and 21 bases lay in between. This CDR3 region has 16 residues. From germline, CDR1 is DFQATT and CDR2 SNEGSKA (reference sequence). The CDR3 loop is CSARRGGAGVADTQYF. The CDR3 bases are TGCAGTGCTAGAAGGGGGGGCGCGGGGGTTGCGGATACGCAGTATTTT.

This clonotype was counted only a few times. The chain employs TRBV10-3 and TRBJ1-2, with a weak D call TRBD1 (6 bases). CDR3 size: 13 residues. Trimming left V 4 bases short and J 7 bases short, with 13 bases between. Germline V gene lookup returns CDR1 ENHRY and CDR2 SYGVKD. CDR3 region: CAISAGERSGYTF. CDR3 in DNA: TGTGCCATCAGTGCAGGGGAAAGAAGTGGCTACACCTTC.

This clonotype was picked up many times. Sequence at one end of the junction differs from germline and may be a read error. This chain joins TRBV20-1 and TRBJ1-6; D not resolved. The CDR3 spans 10 residues. CDR1 is DFQATT, CDR2 SNEGSKA, per germline (reference sequence). CDR3 nucleotides: TGCAGCCCACCCTTTTCACCCCTCAACTTT. Translation: CSPPFSPLNF.

This clonotype was counted many times. In DNA, the CDR3 is TGCGCCAGCAGCCAAAAAGGGACGGACTCCTACGAGCAGTACTTC. Translation: CASSQKGTDSYEQYF. The chain combines TRBV4-1 with TRBJ2-7; D may match TRBD1 or TRBD2 (5 bases each). CDR1 and CDR2 from the germline V gene are MGHRA and YSYEKL. The germline V and J ends were trimmed by 2 bases and 0 bases, with 11 bases remaining between them. This CDR3 spans 15 amino acids.

There are a few counts of this clonotype. One base away lies a much larger clone, so this may be a sequencing read error. The genes are TRBV15 and TRBJ2-1; D remains ambiguous. The CDR3 length is 15 residues. Germline V gives CDR1 LNHNV, CDR2 YYDKDF (reference sequence). The germline V and J ends were trimmed by 0 bases and 5 bases, with 11 bases remaining between them. CDR3 coding DNA: TGTGCCACCAGCAGAGACGGAAACCTAAACAATGAGCAGTTCTTC. Protein sequence: CATSRDGNLNNEQFF. The full variable domain, with the rest looked up from reference TRBV15 and TRBJ2-1, is DAMVIQNPRYQVTQFGKPVTLSCSQTLNHNVMYWYQQKSSQAPKLLFHYYDKDFNNEADTPDNFQSRRPNTSFCFLDIRSPGLGDTAMYLCATSRDGNLNNEQFFGPGTRLTVL.

This clonotype was seen repeatedly, ten times or more. This chain joins TRBV29-1 and TRBJ1-1; D remains unclear. V was pared by 4 bases and J by 3 bases, with 9 bases between. The length of the CDR3 is 12 residues. CDR1 and CDR2 from the germline V gene are SQVTM and ANQGSEA. CDR3 loop: CSVATQYTEAFF. The CDR3 bases are TGCAGCGTTGCGACACAATACACTGAAGCTTTCTTT.

The table lists this clonotype with many counts. This chain uses TRBV7-8 with TRBJ2-1, with D possibly being TRBD1 or TRBD2 (5 bases each). The CDR3 is made up of 12 amino acids. V lost 4 bases and J 12 bases, leaving 13 bases between the germline ends. CDR1 is SGHVS and CDR2 is FQNEAQ in the germline V gene. CDR3 bases: TGTGCCAGCAGCTCTGGGACGTCGAGGCAGTTCTTC. Amino acids: CASSSGTSRQFF. Combining the CDR3 with reference TRBV7-8 and TRBJ2-1 gives the whole variable domain GAGVSQSPRYKVAKRGQDVALRCDPISGHVSLFWYQQALGQGPEFLTYFQNEAQLDKSGLPSDRFFAERPEGSVSTLKIQRTQQEDSAVYLCASSSGTSRQFFGPGTRLTVL.

DNA of the CDR3: TGCAGTGCTATGGATAGATGGGACACTGAAGCTTTCTTT. It translates to CSAMDRWDTEAFF. The rearrangement joins TRBV20-1 to TRBJ1-1, with D uncertain. The CDR3 has 13 amino acids. Looked up from germline, CDR1 is DFQATT and CDR2 is SNEGSKA (reference sequence). The V gene lost 4 bases and the J gene lost 3 bases, with 12 bases spanning the gap.

This clonotype showed up many times. The J gene is TRBJ1-6, the V gene TRBV4-1; D unclear. V dropped 3 bases and J dropped 13 bases, with 19 bases sitting between them. Per germline, CDR1 MGHRA and CDR2 YSYEKL. The CDR3 length is 15 residues. CDR3 in amino acids: CASSQAALSLEPLHF. The CDR3 DNA reads TGCGCCAGCAGCCAGGCGGCGCTTTCCCTGGAGCCCCTCCACTTT.

This clonotype was seen at least ten times. V and J are TRBV7-2 and TRBJ2-3, with TRBD2 matching over 16 bases. The CDR3 covers 18 residues. CDR1 and CDR2 from the germline V gene are SGHTA and FQGNSA. J was trimmed by 3 bases and V by 5 bases; bases with no gene match: 8. The CDR3 DNA sequence: TGTGCCAGCAGCGCTCCGGGACTAGCGGGGGGGCTGACAGATACGCAGTATTTT. It yields the protein CASSAPGLAGGLTDTQYF.

The rearrangement links TRBV5-4 to TRBJ1-4; perhaps TRBD1 as D (6 bases). V was cut by 4 bases and J by 7 bases, with 14 bases left in between. This CDR3 region has 14 residues. In germline, CDR1 is SGHNT, CDR2 YYREEE (reference sequence). CDR3 sequence: CASSRQDGSEKLFF. The CDR3 DNA is TGTGCCAGCAGCCGACAGGACGGTAGTGAAAAACTGTTTTTT.

This clonotype has ten or more counts. This chain connects TRBV7-6 to TRBJ1-2, with D possibly TRBD1 on 6 matching bases. Trimming left V 4 bases short and J 8 bases short, with 17 bases between. CDR3 length: 14 residues. Germline V gene sequence: CDR1 SGHVS, CDR2 FNYEAQ. CDR3 sequence (DNA): TGTGCCAGCAGCTCTCCTGCACAGGGTGGGGGCTACACCTTC. Translating gives CASSSPAQGGGYTF. The full variable domain, rest sourced from reference TRBV7-6 and TRBJ1-2, is GAGVSQSPRYKVTKRGQDVALRCDPISGHVSLYWYRQALGQGPEFLTYFNYEAQQDKSGLPNDRFSAERPEGSISTLTIQRTEQRDSAMYRCASSSPAQGGGYTFGSGTRLTVV.

This chain joins TRBV20-1 and TRBJ1-2; no definite D call. V lost 6 bases and J 3 bases, leaving 17 bases between the germline ends. Germline loops: CDR1 DFQATT, CDR2 SNEGSKA (reference sequence). This CDR3 is built from 14 residues. CDR3 nucleotides: TGCAGTGCAGTTCCCCTCGAGGCATACTATGGCTACACCTTC. Translating gives CSAVPLEAYYGYTF.

This clonotype was detected many times. The germline gene is not matched at one end of the junction; a read error may be the cause. The chain has TRBV7-7 and TRBJ2-1, with TRBD1 matching 7 bases. Germline V gives CDR1 SSHAT, CDR2 FNYEAQ (reference sequence). The CDR3 has 14 amino acids. The CDR3 here is CASSPGQDNNEQFF. In DNA form, the CDR3 reads TGTGCTAGCAGCCCTGGACAGGATAACAATGAGCAGTTCTTC.

To note about this clonotype: The junction shows a germline mismatch at one end, possibly a read error. The gene calls are TRBV5-1 and TRBJ2-3; D assignment may be TRBD1 or TRBD2 (5 bases each). The length of the CDR3 is 15 residues. Germline CDR1 reads SGHRS; CDR2 reads YFSETQ. The CDR3 sequence is CASSLGGGFSDTKYF. DNA for the CDR3: TGCGCCAGCAGCTTGGGTGGGGGATTCTCAGATACGAAGTATTTT.

This clonotype appeared many times. The DNA of the CDR3 is TGCAGCGTTGAGGGACTAGCGGGGGCTGCCCAAGAGACCCAGTACTTC. Its protein is CSVEGLAGAAQETQYF. The genes are TRBV29-1 and TRBJ2-5; 14 bases map to TRBD2. J gave up 1 base and V 3 bases, and 4 bases lay outside the gene matches. The CDR3 covers 16 residues. Per the germline V gene, CDR1 is SQVTM and CDR2 is ANQGSEA.

This clonotype was seen repeatedly, ten times or more. CDR3 sequence: CASSLRQGGEKLFF. In DNA form, the CDR3 reads TGTGCCAGCAGCTTAAGACAGGGCGGTGAAAAACTGTTTTTT. The J gene is TRBJ1-4, the V gene TRBV11-2; 7 nucleotides align to TRBD1. The length of the CDR3 is 14 residues. Trimming cost V 2 bases and J 7 bases; bases outside gene matches: 4. Germline CDR1 and CDR2: SGHAT and FQNNGV. Filled out from reference TRBV11-2 and TRBJ1-4, the complete variable domain reads EAGVAQSPRYKIIEKRQSVAFWCNPISGHATLYWYQQILGQGPKLLIQFQNNGVVDDSQLPKDRFSAERLKGVDSTLKIQPAKLEDSAVYLCASSLRQGGEKLFFGSGTQLSVL.

This chain connects TRBV20-1 to TRBJ1-6, with a weak D call TRBD1 (5 bases). The V gene lost 1 base and the J gene lost 7 bases, with 11 bases spanning the gap. Germline values: CDR1 DFQATT, CDR2 SNEGSKA (reference sequence). This CDR3 has 14 amino acids. The CDR3 spells CSARVAGGNSPLHF. The CDR3 DNA sequence: TGCAGTGCTAGAGTGGCGGGGGGAAATTCACCCCTCCACTTT.

Many counts were recorded for this clonotype. The chain is built from TRBV7-9 and TRBJ2-3; tentative D call: TRBD2 (5 bases). V lost 6 bases and J 3 bases, leaving 16 bases between the germline ends. The CDR3 is 15 amino acids. Germline lookup yields CDR1 SEHNR and CDR2 FQNEAQ (reference sequence). In nucleotides, the CDR3 is TGTGCCAGCAGTTCCGGCGGGCTCGGGACAGATACGCAGTATTTT. Translation: CASSSGGLGTDTQYF.

This clonotype was counted ten times or more. The rearrangement joins TRBV7-6 to TRBJ1-1; D is perhaps TRBD1 (5 bases). V was pared by 5 bases and J by 0 bases, with 16 bases between. Germline CDR1 is SGHVS and CDR2 is FNYEAQ. The CDR3 consists of 16 residues. CDR3 DNA sequence: TGTGCCAGCAGCCTTACGGTTTCAGGGCTGAACACTGAAGCTTTCTTT. The encoded protein is CASSLTVSGLNTEAFF.

The chain couples TRBV20-1 to TRBJ2-3; D assignment may be TRBD1 or TRBD2 (5 bases each). The CDR3 sequence is 14 residues long. Per the germline V gene, CDR1 is DFQATT and CDR2 is SNEGSKA (reference sequence). The germline V and J ends were trimmed by 4 bases and 4 bases, with 15 bases remaining between them. The CDR3 protein is CSANGGTGADTQYF. In DNA form, the CDR3 reads TGCAGTGCTAATGGGGGTACTGGGGCAGATACGCAGTATTTT.

This clonotype occurred many times. In DNA, the CDR3 is TGCGCCAGCAGCCCTGGGGATCGGGACACCGGGGAGCTGTTTTTT. It yields the protein CASSPGDRDTGELFF. The V gene is TRBV5-1, the J gene TRBJ2-2, with D uncertain. The ends were cut back, 4 bases at V and 3 bases at J, with 13 bases in the middle. Germline-derived CDR1 and CDR2 are SGHRS and YFSETQ. The length of the CDR3 is 15 residues. Drawing the rest from reference TRBV5-1 and TRBJ2-2, the complete variable domain is KAGVTQTPRYLIKTRGQQVTLSCSPISGHRSVSWYQQTPGQGLQFLFEYFSETQRNKGNFPGRFSGRQFSNSRSEMNVSTLELGDSALYLCASSPGDRDTGELFFGEGSRLTVL.

This clonotype has a count of ten or more. The chain couples TRBV20-1 to TRBJ2-5, with TRBD2 as a possible D gene (5 bases). V lost 1 base and J 5 bases, leaving 5 bases between the germline ends. The CDR3 is 11 residues long. Germline CDR1 and CDR2: DFQATT and SNEGSKA (reference sequence). CDR3 protein: CSARGGETQYF. Written as DNA, the CDR3 is TGCAGTGCTAGAGGAGGGGAGACCCAGTACTTC.

This clonotype was seen at least ten times. The rearrangement uses TRBV20-1 and TRBJ2-3; unclear D gene. The V end lost 5 bases, the J end lost 7 bases, and 7 bases lay between the germline ends. The CDR3 is 10 residues long. CDR1 is DFQATT, CDR2 SNEGSKA, per germline (reference sequence). The CDR3 reads CSALENTQYF. The CDR3 DNA follows: TGCAGTGCTCTGGAAAATACGCAGTATTTT.

V is TRBV7-2 and J is TRBJ1-2; TRBD1 matches 10 bases. The CDR3 length is 13 residues. Germline V gene data show CDR1 as SGHTA and CDR2 as FQGNSA. V shed 5 bases, J shed 7 bases, and the junction held 4 bases outside the gene matches. DNA for the CDR3: TGTGCCAGCAGCGTAGACAGGGGGCTTGGCTACACCTTC. Its protein is CASSVDRGLGYTF.

This clonotype was counted at least ten times. The rearrangement uses TRBV7-2 and TRBJ2-3; 9 bases line up with TRBD1. CDR3 length equals 15 residues. The V and J ends lost 5 bases and 6 bases, in that order; junction bases with no gene match: 9. Germline assignment: CDR1 SGHTA and CDR2 FQGNSA. The CDR3 reads CASSTAGTGSDTQYF. Here the CDR3 DNA reads TGTGCCAGCAGCACCGCCGGGACAGGGTCGGATACGCAGTATTTT. The full variable domain, with the rest looked up from reference TRBV7-2 and TRBJ2-3, is GAGVSQSPSNKVTEKGKDVELRCDPISGHTALYWYRQSLGQGLEFLIYFQGNSAPDKSGLPSDRFSAERTGGSVSTLTIQRTQQEDSAVYLCASSTAGTGSDTQYFGPGTRLTVL.

This clonotype has a count of ten or more. This chain links TRBV2 with TRBJ2-7; unclear D gene. The CDR3 is 11 amino acids. Germline V gene sequence: CDR1 SNHLY, CDR2 FYNNEI. Trimming shortened V by 5 bases and J by 2 bases, and 4 bases separated the two germline ends. The CDR3 loop is CASSQTYEQYF. CDR3 coding DNA: TGTGCCAGCAGTCAAACCTACGAGCAGTACTTC.